This TCR beta chain was documented in a study of post-analysis software for immune sequencing data. Findings and limits, study-wide: Those samples that were prepared in the same batch co-clustered strongly by F measure. Among multiple sclerosis patients, normalized Chao1 diversity was significantly below that of controls.

Unique molecular identifiers tagged the TCR beta cDNA libraries. Each CDR3 protein gets one entry after TCRdb re-called the PCR reads with MiXCR. The sample contains 400,000 to 500,000 distinct CDR3 sequences, 39% of which appear only once. A remark on this clonotype: Its specificity is not known.

The sequencing sample was made of blood. This TCR derives from a girl aged 2 to 10 with multiple sclerosis.

CDR3 sequence: CASSTSTTTLNEQFF. As DNA, the CDR3 is TGCGCCAGCAGCACTTCAACTACTACTCTCAATGAGCAGTTCTTC. The rearrangement uses TRBV5-1 and TRBJ2-1; D remains unclear. Germline V CDR1 and CDR2: SGHRS, YFSETQ. The V end lost 4 bases, the J end lost 6 bases, and 17 bases lay between the germline ends. The CDR3 runs to 15 residues.